This T cell receptor beta chain came from a study of blood T cell repertoires in COVID-19. Data came from immunoSEQ multiplex PCR; TCRdb stores just in-frame clones and leaves some out. The sample carries 95,000 to 150,000 clones, approximately 87% recorded once. This CDR3 spans 14 amino acids. Germline loops: CDR1 ENHRY, CDR2 SYGVKD. V shed 3 bases, J shed 5 bases, and the junction held 6 bases outside the gene matches. This clone was detected once. V gene TRBV10-3 combines with J gene TRBJ1-2; 7 bases match TRBD1. Sample: peripheral blood. The sequence derives from a woman between 70 and 85 years old with acute or convalescent COVID-19. The chain's CDR3 is CAISEEGAVYGYTF. CDR3 DNA: TGTGCCATCAGTGAAGAGGGGGCAGTGTATGGCTACACCTTC.